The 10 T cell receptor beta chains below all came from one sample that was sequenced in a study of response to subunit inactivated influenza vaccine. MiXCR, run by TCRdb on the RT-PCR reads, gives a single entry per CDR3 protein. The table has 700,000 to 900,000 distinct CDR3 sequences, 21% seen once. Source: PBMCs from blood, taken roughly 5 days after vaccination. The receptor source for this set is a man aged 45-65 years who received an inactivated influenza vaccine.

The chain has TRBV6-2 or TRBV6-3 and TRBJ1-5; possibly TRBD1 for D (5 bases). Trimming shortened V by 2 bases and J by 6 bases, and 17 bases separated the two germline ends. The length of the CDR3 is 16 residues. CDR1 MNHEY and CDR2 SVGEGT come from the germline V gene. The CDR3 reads CASSYLGTVLGQPQHF. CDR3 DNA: TGTGCCAGCAGTTACCTGGGGACGGTCCTAGGTCAGCCCCAGCATTTT.

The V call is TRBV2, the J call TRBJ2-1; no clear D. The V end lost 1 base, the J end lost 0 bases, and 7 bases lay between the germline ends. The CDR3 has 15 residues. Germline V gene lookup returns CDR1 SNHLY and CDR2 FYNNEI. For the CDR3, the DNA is TGTGCCAGCAGTGAAGACTCAAGCTCCTACAATGAGCAGTTCTTC. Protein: CASSEDSSSYNEQFF.

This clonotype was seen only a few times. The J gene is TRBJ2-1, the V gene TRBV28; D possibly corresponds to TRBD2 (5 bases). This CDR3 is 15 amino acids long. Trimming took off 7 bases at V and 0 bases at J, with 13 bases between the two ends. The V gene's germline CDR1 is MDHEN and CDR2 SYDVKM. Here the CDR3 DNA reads TGTGCCAGCAACTCAGGAACTAGCTCCTACAATGAGCAGTTCTTC. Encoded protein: CASNSGTSSYNEQFF.

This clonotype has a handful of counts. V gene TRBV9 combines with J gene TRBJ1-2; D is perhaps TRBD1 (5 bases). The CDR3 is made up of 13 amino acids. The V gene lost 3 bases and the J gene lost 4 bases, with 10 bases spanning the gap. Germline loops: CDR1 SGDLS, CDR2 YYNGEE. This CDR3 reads CASSGGFSYGYTF. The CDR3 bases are TGTGCCAGCAGCGGGGGGTTTTCCTATGGCTACACCTTC.

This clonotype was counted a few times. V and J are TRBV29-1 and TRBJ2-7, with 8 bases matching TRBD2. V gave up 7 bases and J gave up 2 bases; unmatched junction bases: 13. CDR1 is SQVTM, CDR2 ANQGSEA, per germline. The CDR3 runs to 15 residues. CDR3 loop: CSAREVAGPPYEQYF. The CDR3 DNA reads TGCAGCGCACGGGAGGTAGCGGGGCCCCCCTACGAGCAGTACTTC.

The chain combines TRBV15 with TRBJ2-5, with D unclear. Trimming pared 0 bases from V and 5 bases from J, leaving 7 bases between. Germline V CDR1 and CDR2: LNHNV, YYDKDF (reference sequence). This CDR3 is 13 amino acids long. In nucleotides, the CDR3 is TGTGCCACCAGCAGAGAAAGGGTGGAGACCCAGTACTTC. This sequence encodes CATSRERVETQYF.

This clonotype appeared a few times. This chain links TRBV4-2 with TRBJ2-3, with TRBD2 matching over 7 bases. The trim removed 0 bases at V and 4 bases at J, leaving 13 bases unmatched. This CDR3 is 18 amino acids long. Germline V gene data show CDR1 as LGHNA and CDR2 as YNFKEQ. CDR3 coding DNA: TGTGCCAGCAGCCAAGAGCTTACTAGCGTGACAAGCGCAGATACGCAGTATTTT. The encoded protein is CASSQELTSVTSADTQYF.

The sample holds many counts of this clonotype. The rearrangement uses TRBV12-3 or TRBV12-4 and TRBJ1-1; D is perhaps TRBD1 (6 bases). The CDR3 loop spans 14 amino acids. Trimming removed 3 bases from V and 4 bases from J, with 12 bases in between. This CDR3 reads CASSFGGAITEAFF. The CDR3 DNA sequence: TGTGCCAGCAGTTTCGGGGGGGCCATCACTGAAGCTTTCTTT.

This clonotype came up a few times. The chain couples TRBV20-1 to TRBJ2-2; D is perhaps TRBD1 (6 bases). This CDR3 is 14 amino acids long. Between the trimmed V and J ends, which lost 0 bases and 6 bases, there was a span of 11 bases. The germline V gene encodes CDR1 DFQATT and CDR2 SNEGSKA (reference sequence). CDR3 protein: CSARDLQGSGELFF. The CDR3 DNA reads TGCAGTGCTAGAGACTTACAGGGTTCCGGGGAGCTGTTTTTT.

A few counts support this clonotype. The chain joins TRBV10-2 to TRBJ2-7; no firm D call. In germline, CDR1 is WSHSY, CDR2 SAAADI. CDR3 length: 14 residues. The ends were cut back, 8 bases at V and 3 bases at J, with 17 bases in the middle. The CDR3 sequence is CASWADGWGYEQYF. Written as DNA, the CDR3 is TGCGCCAGCTGGGCCGATGGTTGGGGCTACGAGCAGTACTTC.